A selection of T cell receptor beta chains follows, all from one sample in a study of blood T cell repertoires in COVID-19. Sequencing used immunoSEQ multiplex PCR; TCRdb keeps in-frame clones, though not all of them. The table has hundreds of thousands of clones, roughly 88% seen once. Sequencing was carried out using peripheral blood. Receptor source: a man in his forties with acute or convalescent COVID-19. CDR3s include the opening cysteine and the closing phenylalanine or tryptophan. A D gene is named only where the DNA matches it firmly. Rows give clone size only sometimes, using once, few, many, or a class for an expanded clone.

clone_size: -
j_call: TRBJ2-3
v_call: TRBV5-8
d_call: -
cdr3_nt: TGTGCCAGCAGCAGACCCTTCCCTCTAGCGTCTAGCACAGATACGCAGTATTTT
cdr3_aa: CASSRPFPLASSTDTQYF

clone_size: -
j_call: TRBJ2-3
v_call: TRBV19
d_call: -
cdr3_nt: TGTGCCAGTAGGCTTTCGACGGGAGTAGGAGATACGCAGTATTTT
cdr3_aa: CASRLSTGVGDTQYF

clone_size: once
j_call: TRBJ1-5
v_call: TRBV27
d_call: -
cdr3_nt: TGTGCCAGCAGTCCCCGAGGACAGAGTAGCAATCAGCCCCAGCATTTT
cdr3_aa: CASSPRGQSSNQPQHF

clone_size: few
j_call: TRBJ1-1
v_call: TRBV5-1
d_call: -
cdr3_nt: TGCGCCAGCAGCACGGCGTTGAGCGGTGAAGCTTTCTTT
cdr3_aa: CASSTALSGEAFF

clone_size: -
j_call: TRBJ1-1
v_call: TRBV2
d_call: TRBD1
cdr3_nt: TGTGCCAGCAGCTACACCGGGACAGAGGACGGAGAAGCTTTCTTT
cdr3_aa: CASSYTGTEDGEAFF

clone_size: -
j_call: TRBJ2-7
v_call: TRBV4-1
d_call: -
cdr3_nt: TGCGCCAGCAGCCAAGATTCCGTCGAGCAGTACTTC
cdr3_aa: CASSQDSVEQYF

clone_size: -
j_call: TRBJ2-1
v_call: TRBV24-1
d_call: -
cdr3_nt: TGTGCCACCATCCGCAGGCCGTACAATGAGCAGTTCTTC
cdr3_aa: CATIRRPYNEQFF

clone_size: -
j_call: TRBJ2-2
v_call: TRBV7-9
d_call: -
cdr3_nt: TGTGCCAGCCCTGCGTTGGGGCTCCAGACCGGGGAGCTGTTTTTT
cdr3_aa: CASPALGLQTGELFF

clone_size: -
j_call: TRBJ2-3
v_call: TRBV6-1
d_call: -
cdr3_nt: TGTGCCAGCAGTGAAATGTGGGGGCTAGGAGATACGCAGTATTTT
cdr3_aa: CASSEMWGLGDTQYF

clone_size: once
j_call: TRBJ2-5
v_call: TRBV5-6
d_call: -
cdr3_nt: TGTGCCAGCAGCACAGGGTTAACGGTACTAAAGACCCAGTACTTC
cdr3_aa: CASSTGLTVLKTQYF

clone_size: -
j_call: TRBJ1-3
v_call: TRBV18
d_call: -
cdr3_nt: TGTGCCAGCTCACCACTCCACACATTAAGCTCTGGAAACACCATATATTTT
cdr3_aa: CASSPLHTLSSGNTIYF

clone_size: -
j_call: TRBJ1-2
v_call: TRBV5-4
d_call: -
cdr3_nt: TGTGCCAGCAGTCAGGCCGGGGGTAGTGGCTCTGGCTACACCTTC
cdr3_aa: CASSQAGGSGSGYTF

clone_size: -
j_call: TRBJ1-2
v_call: TRBV6-5
d_call: TRBD1
cdr3_nt: TGTGCCACCTCGGTCCGGGACAGACGATATGGCTACACCTTC
cdr3_aa: CATSVRDRRYGYTF

clone_size: -
j_call: TRBJ1-1
v_call: TRBV18
d_call: -
cdr3_nt: TGTGCCAGCTCACCCATGAGGTTGAACACTGAAGCTTTCTTT
cdr3_aa: CASSPMRLNTEAFF

clone_size: -
j_call: TRBJ2-7
v_call: TRBV7-8
d_call: -
cdr3_nt: TGTGCCAGCAGCCGGGGGGCCGGACAGGACACCTACGAGCAGTACTTC
cdr3_aa: CASSRGAGQDTYEQYF

clone_size: -
j_call: TRBJ1-5
v_call: TRBV6-2/TRBV6-3
d_call: TRBD1
cdr3_nt: TGTGCCAGCAGCCCCGGATTCGGGACAGGAGACCTACATAGCAATCAGCCCCAGCATTTT
cdr3_aa: CASSPGFGTGDLHSNQPQHF

clone_size: -
j_call: TRBJ1-5
v_call: TRBV10-3
d_call: -
cdr3_nt: TGTGCCATCAGTGAGAATGCAGGGGTAGGGCAGCCCCAGCATTTT
cdr3_aa: CAISENAGVGQPQHF

clone_size: -
j_call: TRBJ2-2
v_call: TRBV7-2
d_call: -
cdr3_nt: TGTGCCAGCAGCTTAGCACAGGCCGGGGAGCTGTTTTTT
cdr3_aa: CASSLAQAGELFF

clone_size: -
j_call: TRBJ2-3
v_call: TRBV29-1
d_call: TRBD2
cdr3_nt: TGCAGCGTTGAAGATTTTAATAGCGGGATCACAGATACGCAGTATTTT
cdr3_aa: CSVEDFNSGITDTQYF

clone_size: few
j_call: TRBJ2-6
v_call: TRBV30
d_call: -
cdr3_nt: TGTGCCTGGAGTGTACTGGGCAGGGGGGCCAACGTCCTGACTTTC
cdr3_aa: CAWSVLGRGANVLTF

clone_size: -
j_call: TRBJ1-3
v_call: TRBV2
d_call: TRBD1
cdr3_nt: TGTGCCAGCAGGGCGACCTCAGGGGGCTCTGGAAACACCATATATTTT
cdr3_aa: CASRATSGGSGNTIYF

clone_size: -
j_call: TRBJ2-1
v_call: TRBV7-2
d_call: -
cdr3_nt: TGTGCCAGCAGCACGGACTATTACAATGAGCAGTTCTTC
cdr3_aa: CASSTDYYNEQFF

clone_size: -
j_call: TRBJ1-2
v_call: TRBV28
d_call: TRBD1
cdr3_nt: TGTGCCAGCCTTGAGACAGGGGGAAGTCGAAACTATGGCTACACCTTC
cdr3_aa: CASLETGGSRNYGYTF

clone_size: -
j_call: TRBJ2-5
v_call: TRBV7-8
d_call: -
cdr3_nt: TGTGCCAGCAGCAAAGGGAGCGAGACCCAGTACTTC
cdr3_aa: CASSKGSETQYF

clone_size: -
j_call: TRBJ2-5
v_call: TRBV13
d_call: TRBD2
cdr3_nt: TGTGCCAGCAGCACTAGCGGGAGGGAAGAGACCCAGTACTTC
cdr3_aa: CASSTSGREETQYF

clone_size: -
j_call: TRBJ2-7
v_call: TRBV7-6
d_call: TRBD2
cdr3_nt: TGTGCCAGCAGCCCCCTGGGGACTAATGCCTACGAGCAGTACTTC
cdr3_aa: CASSPLGTNAYEQYF

clone_size: -
j_call: TRBJ1-4
v_call: TRBV25-1
d_call: -
cdr3_nt: TGTGCCAGCAGTGAATATAACACAGAGAATGAAAAACTGTTTTTT
cdr3_aa: CASSEYNTENEKLFF

clone_size: once
j_call: TRBJ2-1
v_call: TRBV3-1/TRBV3-2
d_call: -
cdr3_nt: TGTGCCAGCAGCCTCCTACCAGGGGATGAGCAGTTCTTC
cdr3_aa: CASSLLPGDEQFF

clone_size: -
j_call: TRBJ1-6
v_call: TRBV5-1
d_call: TRBD1
cdr3_nt: TGCGCCAGCAGCAGGGACAGGGAAAGGAATTCACCCCTCCACTTT
cdr3_aa: CASSRDRERNSPLHF